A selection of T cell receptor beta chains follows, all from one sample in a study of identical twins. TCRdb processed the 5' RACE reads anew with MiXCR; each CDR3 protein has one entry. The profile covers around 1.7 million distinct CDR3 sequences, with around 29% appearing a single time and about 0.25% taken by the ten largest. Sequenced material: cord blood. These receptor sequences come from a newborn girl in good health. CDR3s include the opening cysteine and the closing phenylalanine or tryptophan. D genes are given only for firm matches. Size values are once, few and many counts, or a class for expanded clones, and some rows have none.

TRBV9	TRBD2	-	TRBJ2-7	CASSVVSGGSYNEQYF	TGTGCCAGCAGCGTAGTCTCGGGAGGGTCCTACAATGAGCAGTACTTC
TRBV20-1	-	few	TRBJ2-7	CSASPQGLFYEQYF	TGCAGTGCTAGTCCCCAGGGACTGTTCTACGAGCAGTACTTC
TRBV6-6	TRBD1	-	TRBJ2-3	CASSYSAGGAYTQYF	TGTGCCAGCAGTTACTCGGCAGGGGGCGCGTATACGCAGTATTTT
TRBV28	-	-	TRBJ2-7	CASSLFAEISYEQYF	TGTGCCAGCAGTTTATTCGCGGAAATCTCCTACGAGCAGTACTTC
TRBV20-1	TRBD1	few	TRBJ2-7	CSARLTGDYEQYF	TGCAGTGCTAGGTTAACAGGGGACTACGAGCAGTACTTC
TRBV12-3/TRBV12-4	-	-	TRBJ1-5	CASSFRQYNQPQHF	TGTGCCAGCAGTTTTCGGCAGTACAATCAGCCCCAGCATTTT
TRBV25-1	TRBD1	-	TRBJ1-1	CASSRDSQNTGAFF	TGTGCCAGCAGTCGGGACAGCCAGAACACTGGAGCTTTCTTT
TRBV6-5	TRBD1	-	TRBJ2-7	CASSYYGGQGRTYEQYF	TGTGCCAGCAGTTATTACGGGGGACAGGGGAGAACCTACGAGCAGTACTTC
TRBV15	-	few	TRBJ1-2	CATSRQGRANYGYTF	TGTGCCACCAGCAGGCAGGGTCGGGCTAACTATGGCTACACCTTC
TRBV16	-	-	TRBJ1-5	CASSQSGRGTHQPQHF	TGTGCCAGCAGCCAATCAGGTAGAGGGACGCACCAGCCCCAGCATTTT
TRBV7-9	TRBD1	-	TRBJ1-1	CASSLGMGTGTNTEAFF	TGTGCCAGCAGCTTAGGGATGGGGACAGGGACGAACACTGAAGCTTTCTTT
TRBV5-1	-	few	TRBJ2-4	CASSSRALTRMEQYF	TGCGCCAGCAGCTCCCGCGCCCTGACCCGAATGGAGCAGTACTTC
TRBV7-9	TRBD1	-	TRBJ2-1	CASSRQTGALNEQFF	TGTGCCAGCAGCCGACAGACAGGGGCCTTGAATGAGCAGTTCTTC
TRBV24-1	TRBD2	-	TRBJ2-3	CATSDEGLGTQYF	TGTGCCACCAGTGATGAGGGACTAGGTACGCAGTATTTT
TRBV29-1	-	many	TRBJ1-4	CSVRQVATNEKLFF	TGCAGCGTGCGACAGGTGGCGACTAATGAAAAACTGTTTTTT
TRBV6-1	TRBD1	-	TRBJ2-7	CASSEGDRGLSYEQYF	TGTGCCAGCAGTGAAGGGGACAGGGGCCTTTCCTACGAGCAGTACTTC
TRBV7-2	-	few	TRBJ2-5	CASRPSSVSSKETQYF	TGTGCCAGCCGCCCCTCTAGCGTTTCTTCTAAAGAGACCCAGTACTTC
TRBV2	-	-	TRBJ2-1	CASKVGGNLHNEQFF	TGTGCCAGCAAGGTAGGAGGAAACCTTCACAATGAGCAGTTCTTC
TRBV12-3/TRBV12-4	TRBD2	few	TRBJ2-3	CASRLAGLARGSDTQYF	TGTGCCAGCAGACTGGCTGGACTAGCTAGGGGATCAGATACGCAGTATTTT
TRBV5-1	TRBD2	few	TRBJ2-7	CASSRGTSGFDEQYF	TGCGCCAGCAGCCGAGGAACTAGCGGTTTCGACGAGCAGTACTTC
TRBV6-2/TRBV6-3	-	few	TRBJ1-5	CASSYTGRSNQPQHF	TGTGCCAGCAGTTACACAGGGCGGAGCAATCAGCCCCAGCATTTT
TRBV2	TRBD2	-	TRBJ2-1	CASRVTREGEQFF	TGTGCCAGCAGGGTTACTCGGGAGGGTGAGCAGTTCTTC
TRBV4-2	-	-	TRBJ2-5	CASSQDSLETQYF	TGTGCCAGCAGCCAAGATTCGCTGGAGACCCAGTACTTC
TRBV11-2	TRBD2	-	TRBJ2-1	CASSYPTSGRNEQFF	TGTGCCAGCAGCTACCCAACTAGCGGGAGGAATGAGCAGTTCTTC
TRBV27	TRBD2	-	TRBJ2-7	CASSLWLTSGSYNEQYF	TGTGCCAGCAGTTTATGGCTGACTAGCGGGTCCTACAATGAGCAGTACTTC
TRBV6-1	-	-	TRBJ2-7	CASSEETLGDEQYF	TGTGCCAGCAGTGAGGAGACCCTCGGGGACGAGCAGTACTTC
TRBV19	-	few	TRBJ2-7	CASSAMALNYEQYF	TGTGCCAGTAGTGCAATGGCCCTGAACTACGAGCAGTACTTC
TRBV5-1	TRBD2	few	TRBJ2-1	CASSLATRAGVYNEQFF	TGCGCCAGCAGCTTGGCCACGCGAGCGGGAGTATACAATGAGCAGTTCTTC
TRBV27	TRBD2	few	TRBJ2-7	CASSFIAGRSYEQYF	TGTGCCAGCAGCTTTATAGCGGGCCGGAGCTACGAGCAGTACTTC
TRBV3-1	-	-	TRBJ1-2	CASSQVITGGDYGYTF	TGTGCCAGCAGCCAAGTAATAACAGGAGGAGACTATGGCTACACCTTC
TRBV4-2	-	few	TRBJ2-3	CASSQVGVKGTQYF	TGTGCCAGCAGCCAAGTAGGGGTAAAAGGTACGCAGTATTTT
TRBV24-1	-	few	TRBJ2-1	CATRDLHYNEQFF	TGTGCCACGCGGGACCTCCACTACAATGAGCAGTTCTTC
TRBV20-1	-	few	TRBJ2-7	CSARAVSPYNEQYF	TGCAGTGCTAGAGCGGTGTCCCCCTACAATGAGCAGTACTTC
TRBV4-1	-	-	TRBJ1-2	CASSQAAHNYGYTF	TGCGCCAGCAGCCAAGCGGCTCATAACTATGGCTACACCTTC
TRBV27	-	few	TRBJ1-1	CASSLKGANTEAFF	TGTGCCAGCAGTTTAAAAGGGGCGAACACTGAAGCTTTCTTT
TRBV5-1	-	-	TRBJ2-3	CASSLAKGARDTQYF	TGCGCCAGCAGCTTGGCGAAAGGCGCCCGAGATACGCAGTATTTT
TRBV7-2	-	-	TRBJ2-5	CASSLLGYGQYF	TGTGCCAGCAGCTTATTGGGGTACGGGCAGTACTTC
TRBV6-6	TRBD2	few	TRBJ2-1	CASSYSVGAGDSYNEQFF	TGTGCCAGCAGTTACTCGGTGGGCGCGGGGGACTCCTACAATGAGCAGTTCTTC
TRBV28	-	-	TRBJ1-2	CASSMAGGLGYGYTF	TGTGCCAGCAGTATGGCTGGTGGGCTTGGGTATGGCTACACCTTC
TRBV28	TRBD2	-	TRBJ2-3	CASSLPRTSGSWTDTQYF	TGTGCCAGCAGTTTACCGAGGACTAGCGGGAGTTGGACAGATACGCAGTATTTT
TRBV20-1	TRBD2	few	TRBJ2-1	CSARGTSGANNEQFF	TGCAGTGCTAGAGGCACTAGCGGAGCAAACAATGAGCAGTTCTTC
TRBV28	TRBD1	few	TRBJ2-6	CASSLGQGITGANVLTF	TGTGCCAGCAGTTTGGGACAGGGGATCACTGGGGCCAACGTCCTGACTTTC
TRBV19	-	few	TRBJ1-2	CATLPFGDFYGYTF	TGTGCCACTCTACCCTTCGGGGACTTCTATGGCTACACCTTC
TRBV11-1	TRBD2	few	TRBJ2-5	CASSLWPRGSGGPYQETQYF	TGTGCCAGCAGCTTATGGCCTCGGGGTAGCGGGGGACCCTACCAAGAGACCCAGTACTTC
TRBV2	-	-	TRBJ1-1	CASKALWDTEAFF	TGTGCCAGCAAGGCCCTCTGGGACACTGAAGCTTTCTTT
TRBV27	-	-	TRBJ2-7	CASSLSRDLTYEQYF	TGTGCCAGCAGTTTATCAAGGGACCTCACCTACGAGCAGTACTTC
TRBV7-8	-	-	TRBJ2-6	CASSFQDRLSGANVLTF	TGTGCCAGCAGCTTCCAGGATCGACTCTCTGGGGCCAACGTCCTGACTTTC
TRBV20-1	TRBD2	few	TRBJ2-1	CSARGGGYSYNEQFF	TGCAGTGCTAGAGGGGGGGGGTACTCCTACAATGAGCAGTTCTTC
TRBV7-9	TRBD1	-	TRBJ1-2	CASSLVGDRGRANYGYTF	TGTGCCAGCAGCTTAGTTGGGGACAGGGGCCGAGCTAACTATGGCTACACCTTC
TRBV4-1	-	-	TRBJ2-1	CASSPPNPGGFGKQFF	TGCGCCAGCAGCCCCCCTAATCCGGGCGGGTTCGGGAAGCAGTTCTTC
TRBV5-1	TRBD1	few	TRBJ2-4	CASSADRTKNIQYF	TGCGCCAGCAGCGCGGACAGGACCAAAAACATTCAGTACTTC
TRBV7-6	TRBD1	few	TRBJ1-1	CASSPRPGQSRYTEAFF	TGTGCCAGCAGCCCAAGGCCGGGACAGTCTCGGTACACTGAAGCTTTCTTT
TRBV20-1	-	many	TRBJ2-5	CSARVLTRMETQYF	TGCAGTGCTAGAGTACTGACTAGGATGGAGACCCAGTACTTC
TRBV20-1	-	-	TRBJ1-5	CSARGRGYQPQHF	TGCAGTGCTAGAGGGAGGGGTTATCAGCCCCAGCATTTT
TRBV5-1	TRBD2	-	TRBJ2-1	CASGGGRSYNEQFF	TGCGCCAGCGGCGGGGGAAGAAGCTACAATGAGCAGTTCTTC
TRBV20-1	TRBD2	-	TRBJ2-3	CSASVGRSTDTQYF	TGCAGTGCTAGTGTCGGGAGGAGCACAGATACGCAGTATTTT
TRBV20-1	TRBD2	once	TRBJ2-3	CSALDSGGATDTQYF	TGCAGTGCTCTTGATAGCGGGGGGGCGACAGATACGCAGTATTTT
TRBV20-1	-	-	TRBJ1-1	CSARDLWGANTEAFF	TGCAGTGCTAGAGATCTCTGGGGGGCAAACACTGAAGCTTTCTTT